This record covers a single T cell receptor (beta chain). This sample was taken from a study of identical twins. A single record per CDR3 protein comes from TCRdb applying MiXCR to the 5' RACE reads. This sample has under 500,000 distinct CDR3 sequences, with approximately 15% found just once. The germline V gene has CDR1 SGHRS and CDR2 YFSETQ. The CDR3 has 15 amino acids. The V and J ends lost 1 base and 7 bases, in that order; junction bases with no gene match: 11. Separately, the same data were catalogued under a study of yellow fever vaccine responses in identical twins.

Sequencing was done on a sample of CD4+ T cells sorted from blood. The clonotype comes from a woman younger than 30 in good health. The chain carries TRBV5-1 and TRBJ2-7; 7 positions match TRBD2. The CDR3 protein is CASSLRAGDPWEQYF. The CDR3 DNA sequence: TGCGCCAGCAGCTTGCGTGCGGGGGACCCCTGGGAGCAGTACTTC. The full variable domain, with the rest looked up from reference TRBV5-1 and TRBJ2-7, is KAGVTQTPRYLIKTRGQQVTLSCSPISGHRSVSWYQQTPGQGLQFLFEYFSETQRNKGNFPGRFSGRQFSNSRSEMNVSTLELGDSALYLCASSLRAGDPWEQYFGPGTRLTVT.